The 20 T cell receptor beta chains reported below all come from one sample, sequenced in a study of T cell repertoires in cytomegalovirus infection. TCRdb re-called the reads with MiXCR, one entry per CDR3 protein. The sample includes some 480,000 distinct CDR3 sequences, roughly a third seen only once; the top ten take 17%. These receptors' targets are unknown. The sequences come from cultured PBMCs, collected from culture after CMV antigen stimulation. These receptors came from a human donor in good health (CMV status not recorded). Some clones in this sample may be carry-over from other donors' samples.

The sample holds a few counts of this clonotype. The chain carries TRBV7-2 and TRBJ2-1, with 7 positions matching TRBD2. Per germline, CDR1 SGHTA and CDR2 FQGNSA. V gave up 3 bases and J gave up 8 bases; unmatched junction bases: 10. The CDR3 covers 15 residues. The CDR3 bases are TGTGCCAGCAGCTTGAGGGACTACCCTAAGGATGAGCAGTTCTTC. Amino acid sequence: CASSLRDYPKDEQFF.

This clonotype is a singleton in its sample. The CDR3 spells CASSSSSGTADYTF. The CDR3 bases are TGTGCCAGCAGTTCCTCCTCGGGCACTGCTGACTACACCTTC. This chain joins TRBV6-6 and TRBJ1-2; no clear D gene. The CDR3 covers 14 residues. The ends were cut back, 4 bases at V and 10 bases at J, with 19 bases in the middle. Germline CDR1 and CDR2: MNHNY and SVGAGI (reference sequence).

The V call is TRBV29-1, the J call TRBJ2-1, with 9 bases fitting TRBD1. CDR3 length equals 14 residues. Germline V CDR1 and CDR2: SQVTM, ANQGSEA. V was pared by 8 bases and J by 12 bases, with 17 bases of the junction left unmatched. The CDR3 loop reads CSIVSGTGIVLQFF. CDR3 coding DNA: TGCAGCATTGTATCAGGGACAGGGATTGTTCTGCAGTTCTTC.

In this sample, this clonotype turned up a few times. The chain recombines TRBV7-9 with TRBJ2-7, with 9 nucleotides matching TRBD2. The CDR3 is made up of 16 amino acids. V lost 2 bases and J lost 1; bases outside the gene matches: 6. Germline V CDR1 and CDR2: SEHNR, FQNEAQ (reference sequence). Here the CDR3 DNA reads TGTGCCAGCAGCTTACTCGGCGGGAGGGGGTCCTACGAGCAGTACGTC. Translated, it gives CASSLLGGRGSYEQYV.

The chain joins TRBV10-3 to TRBJ2-1; D may be TRBD1 (5 bases). The germline V gene encodes CDR1 ENHRY and CDR2 SYGVKD. This CDR3 is built from 14 residues. V was cut by 0 bases and J by 6 bases, with 9 bases left in between. CDR3 in amino acids: CAISESGTGNEQFF. The CDR3 DNA reads as TGTGCCATCAGTGAGTCAGGTACAGGCAATGAGCAGTTCTTC.

In its sample, this clonotype was seen a few times. This chain uses TRBV10-3 with TRBJ1-2, with 8 bases aligning to TRBD1. With V trimmed by 4 bases and J by 2 bases, 6 bases remained unmatched. The germline CDR1 and CDR2 sequences are ENHRY and SYGVKD. The CDR3 contains 15 residues. Here the CDR3 reads CAISGARGPNYGYTF. In DNA form, the CDR3 reads TGTGCCATCAGTGGTGCCAGGGGGCCAAACTATGGCTACACCTTC.

This clonotype has a handful of counts. The rearrangement joins TRBV7-8 to TRBJ2-5; D is unresolved. Germline V lookup: CDR1 SGHVS, CDR2 FQNEAQ. The CDR3 covers 14 residues. The V end was cut by 1 base, the J end by 5 bases, with 11 bases between. The CDR3 region is CASSLGVREETQYF. Written as DNA, the CDR3 is TGTGCCAGCAGCTTAGGAGTTAGAGAGGAGACCCAGTACTTC.

This clonotype has at least ten counts. CDR3: CASSAAQGRDGYTF. CDR3 DNA: TGTGCCAGCAGCGCAGCTCAGGGGAGGGATGGCTACACCTTC. V gene TRBV7-2 combines with J gene TRBJ1-2; possibly TRBD1 for D (6 bases). The CDR3 loop spans 14 amino acids. Germline V CDR1 and CDR2: SGHTA, FQGNSA. The ends were cut back, 5 bases at V and 6 bases at J, with 16 bases in the middle.

This clonotype was seen a handful of times. The chain combines TRBV20-1 with TRBJ2-1; D possibly corresponds to TRBD1 (6 bases). Germline V CDR1 and CDR2: DFQATT, SNEGSKA (reference sequence). Trimming stripped 1 base from V and 5 bases from J, with 15 bases between. The CDR3 runs to 15 residues. The CDR3, as DNA: TGCAGTGCTAGAGCGGACAGAAACAAGGACAATGAGCAGTTCTTC. Its translation is CSARADRNKDNEQFF.

This clonotype was seen a handful of times. This chain links TRBV11-3 with TRBJ2-1; 7 bases match TRBD2. The ends lost 4 bases at V and 6 bases at J; junction bases unmatched: 3. The germline V gene encodes CDR1 SGHNT and CDR2 YENEEA. The CDR3 loop spans 13 amino acids. The DNA for the CDR3 is TGTGCCAGCAGCTCCAGACTAGCCAATGAGCAGTTCTTC. It codes for CASSSRLANEQFF.

This chain joins TRBV12-3 or TRBV12-4 and TRBJ2-1; no firm D call. The CDR3 has 13 amino acids. With 4 bases removed from V and 8 bases from J, the gap between germline ends came to 12 bases. CDR3 region: CASSSVRIDEQFF. The CDR3 DNA reads TGTGCCAGCAGTTCAGTCCGTATCGATGAGCAGTTCTTC.

In its sample, this clonotype was seen many times. The chain employs TRBV7-2 and TRBJ2-2, with D unresolved. V was trimmed by 1 base and J by 6 bases, leaving 15 bases between them. Germline loops: CDR1 SGHTA, CDR2 FQGNSA. CDR3 length: 16 amino acids. The chain's CDR3 is CASSLGGYPGAGELFF. The DNA of the CDR3 is TGTGCCAGCAGCTTAGGCGGTTACCCTGGGGCCGGGGAGCTGTTTTTT.

This clonotype turned up a few times. J is TRBJ1-1 and V is TRBV9, with TRBD1 matching 10 bases. Germline CDR1 reads SGDLS; CDR2 reads YYNGEE. Germline trimming cut 3 bases from V and 4 bases from J; bases unmatched to any gene: 6. This CDR3 is built from 15 residues. The CDR3: CASSASGTGVTEAFF. The CDR3, as DNA: TGTGCCAGCAGCGCCTCCGGGACAGGGGTCACTGAAGCTTTCTTT.

The chain uses TRBV6-2 or TRBV6-3 and TRBJ1-1; perhaps TRBD1 as D (5 bases). V lost 2 bases and J lost 1, with 14 bases in between. The germline gives CDR1 MNHEY, CDR2 SVGEGT. The CDR3 covers 16 residues. This CDR3 is CASSYVVGRRNTEAFF. In DNA form, the CDR3 reads TGTGCCAGCAGTTACGTAGTGGGACGCCGGAACACTGAAGCTTTCTTT.

There are a few counts of this clonotype. The rearrangement joins TRBV4-1 to TRBJ1-5; no clear D. Germline V lookup: CDR1 MGHRA, CDR2 YSYEKL. There are 17 residues in the CDR3. V dropped 0 bases and J dropped 4 bases, with 16 bases sitting between them. Here the CDR3 DNA reads TGCGCCAGCAGCCAAGATAGCGGTTTTTGGGGTAATCAGCCCCAGCATTTT. Protein product: CASSQDSGFWGNQPQHF.

This clonotype was seen many times. V usage is TRBV7-3 and J usage is TRBJ2-1, with unresolved D. CDR1 and CDR2 (germline): SGHTA, FQGTGA. Deletions cut 0 bases from V and 9 bases from J, with 12 bases between. This CDR3 region has 14 residues. The CDR3 bases are TGTGCCAGCAGCTTAACGGGTTCGCAAAGTGAGCAGTTCTTC. Translated: CASSLTGSQSEQFF.

This clonotype turned up a few times. The chain has TRBV7-8 and TRBJ2-1; tentative D call: TRBD2 (6 bases). Germline CDR1 is SGHVS and CDR2 is FQNEAQ. The CDR3 is 15 residues long. The V gene lost 3 bases and the J gene lost 2 bases, with 11 bases spanning the gap. The CDR3 coding sequence is TGTGCCAGCAGCTTCGGGCGGGACCCCTACAATGAGCAGTTCTTC. Its protein product is CASSFGRDPYNEQFF.

This clonotype has more than one count but fewer than ten. The V and J genes are TRBV18 and TRBJ1-6; no reliable D call. The CDR3 runs to 13 residues. Looked up from germline, CDR1 is KGHSH and CDR2 is LQKENI. V lost 3 bases and J lost 5, with 5 bases in between. CDR3 DNA sequence: TGTGCCAGCTCACCGGGTAATAATTCACCCCTCCACTTT. This sequence encodes CASSPGNNSPLHF.

This clonotype was seen a few times. The V call is TRBV12-3 or TRBV12-4, the J call TRBJ1-2, with D unclear. The CDR3 is 13 residues long. Trimming took 4 bases from V and 5 from J, leaving 11 bases between them. The CDR3 coding sequence is TGTGCCAGCAGTTGTCCAGGCTGTTATGGCTACACCTTC. Translation: CASSCPGCYGYTF.

There are a few counts of this clonotype. The rearrangement joins TRBV10-3 to TRBJ2-5; D gene ambiguous. CDR1 and CDR2 from the germline V gene are ENHRY and SYGVKD. This CDR3 has 10 residues. Trimming took off 6 bases at V and 11 bases at J, with 10 bases between the two ends. The CDR3 loop reads CAISETPQYF. For the CDR3, the DNA is TGTGCCATCAGCGAAACCCCTCAGTACTTC.